Below, 21 T cell receptor beta chains from the same sample are listed, as sequenced in a study of CD8 T cells in Susac syndrome (dated by TCRdb to between 2018 and 2021). Libraries came from the immunoSEQ multiplex PCR assay. RNA was extracted with the RNeasy kit and roughly 0.45 to 1 ug was reverse transcribed using random hexamers. Using fastp trimming at Q25 and MiXCR clonotype assembly, TCRdb reanalyzed the public sequencing data and kept in-frame beta chains. CDR3 protein sequences are deduplicated, and each keeps its most common genes and DNA. The table for this sample lists approximately 160,000 distinct CDR3 sequences; approximately 94% of them were counted only once. The top ten hold about 0.095% of the sample. Sequencing input: CD4+ T cells from PBMCs. Receptor source: a human donor with multiple sclerosis.

The CDR3 nucleotides are TGTGCCAGCAGAGGCGAAACTTGGAACAATGAGCAGTTCTTC. The encoded protein is CASRGETWNNEQFF. This chain links TRBV6-4 with TRBJ2-1; D gene uncertain. Trimming pared 6 bases from V and 5 bases from J, leaving 14 bases between. This CDR3 contains 14 residues. Germline V CDR1 and CDR2: MRHNA, SNTAGT.

The chain links TRBV30 to TRBJ1-2; no clear D. The CDR3 consists of 12 residues. Per the germline V gene, CDR1 is GTSNPN and CDR2 is SVGIG (reference sequence). V was shortened by 8 bases and J by 2 bases, with 12 bases between the two germline ends. CDR3 coding DNA: TGTGCCACTGGACTGAGGAACTATGGCTACACCTTC. Translated, it gives CATGLRNYGYTF.

The sample holds one count of this clonotype. V gene TRBV10-3 combines with J gene TRBJ2-5; 7 nucleotides agree with TRBD2. The germline V gene has CDR1 ENHRY and CDR2 SYGVKD. J gave up 1 base and V 8 bases, and 7 bases lay outside the gene matches. The CDR3 runs to 14 residues. The CDR3 here is CAIGSGTSQETQYF. The CDR3 DNA follows: TGTGCCATCGGCAGCGGGACTTCCCAAGAGACCCAGTACTTC.

J is TRBJ2-1 and V is TRBV5-4; 9 nucleotides align to TRBD2. This CDR3 region has 18 residues. V lost 4 bases, J lost 2 bases, and 13 bases stayed unmatched. The germline V gene encodes CDR1 SGHNT and CDR2 YYREEE (reference sequence). CDR3 in amino acids: CASSGPSLSGSTYNEQFF. The DNA of the CDR3 is TGTGCCAGCAGCGGCCCCTCTCTTAGCGGGAGTACCTACAATGAGCAGTTCTTC.

This sequence joins TRBV19 and TRBJ2-2; 10 bases map to TRBD2. The length of the CDR3 is 15 residues. V dropped 7 bases and J dropped 6; count of bases not matched to a gene: 8. Looked up from germline, CDR1 is LNHDA and CDR2 is SQIVND (reference sequence). CDR3 protein: CASKLLAGAAGELFF. The CDR3 nucleotides are TGTGCCAGTAAACTTCTAGCGGGAGCTGCCGGGGAGCTGTTTTTT. Variable domain in full (rest from reference TRBV19 and TRBJ2-2): DGGITQSPKYLFRKEGQNVTLSCEQNLNHDAMYWYRQDPGQGLRLIYYSQIVNDFQKGDIAEGYSVSREKKESFPLTVTSAQKNPTAFYLCASKLLAGAAGELFFGEGSRLTVL.

The chain uses TRBV28 and TRBJ2-1; D is unclear. Looked up from germline, CDR1 is MDHEN and CDR2 is SYDVKM. This CDR3 is 16 amino acids long. The V end was cut by 1 base, the J end by 0 bases, with 10 bases between. Here the CDR3 reads CASSLSGAPSYNEQFF. Written as DNA, the CDR3 is TGTGCCAGCAGTTTATCTGGCGCCCCCTCCTACAATGAGCAGTTCTTC.

This chain uses TRBV30 with TRBJ2-2; D not resolved. CDR1 is GTSNPN, CDR2 SVGIG, per germline (reference sequence). V was trimmed by 3 bases and J by 1 base, leaving 6 bases between them. The CDR3 covers 13 residues. CDR3 sequence reads: CAWRSWNTGELFF. CDR3 sequence (DNA): TGTGCCTGGAGGTCCTGGAACACCGGGGAGCTGTTTTTT.

V is TRBV20-1 and J is TRBJ2-2; D could derive from TRBD1 or TRBD2 (6 bases each). V gave up 6 bases and J gave up 6 bases, with 17 bases separating them. This CDR3 has 14 residues. Germline assignment: CDR1 DFQATT and CDR2 SNEGSKA (reference sequence). This CDR3 is CSAVGGPRAGELFF. CDR3 nucleotides: TGCAGTGCCGTCGGGGGCCCCCGGGCCGGGGAGCTGTTTTTT.

The CDR3 sequence: CASSPSGTGDTEAFF. CDR3 nucleotides: TGTGCCAGCTCACCTTCGGGGACAGGGGACACTGAAGCTTTCTTT. V gene TRBV18 combines with J gene TRBJ1-1; TRBD1 agrees at 10 bases. J gave up 3 bases and V 3 bases, and 4 bases lay outside the gene matches. This CDR3 is built from 15 residues. The germline V gene has CDR1 KGHSH and CDR2 LQKENI.

The rearrangement joins TRBV30 to TRBJ2-6, with TRBD1 matching over 7 bases. Trimming removed 4 bases from V and 4 bases from J; junction bases left unmatched: 4. CDR1 GTSNPN and CDR2 SVGIG come from the germline V gene (reference sequence). The CDR3 spans 14 residues. The CDR3 sequence is CAWTTGAGANVLTF. In DNA, the CDR3 is TGTGCCTGGACTACAGGGGCCGGGGCCAACGTCCTGACTTTC.

The chain combines TRBV13 with TRBJ2-4; D ambiguous. Germline lookup yields CDR1 PRHDT and CDR2 FYEKMQ (reference sequence). This CDR3 has 13 residues. V was cut by 0 bases and J by 6 bases, with 6 bases left in between. The CDR3 sequence is CASSLGPGNIQYF. The CDR3 nucleotides read TGTGCCAGCAGCTTAGGCCCGGGAAACATTCAGTACTTC.

This chain uses TRBV10-3 with TRBJ1-1; D is ambiguous. CDR3 length: 15 residues. Per the germline V gene, CDR1 is ENHRY and CDR2 is SYGVKD. V was clipped by 0 bases and J by 8 bases, with 16 bases between them. CDR3: CAISESIQDRREAFF. The CDR3 nucleotides are TGTGCCATCAGTGAGTCGATTCAGGATCGGCGGGAAGCTTTCTTT.

This clonotype was counted once. The chain uses TRBV27 and TRBJ2-3; a possible D gene is TRBD1 (6 bases). CDR3 length equals 15 residues. V dropped 7 bases and J dropped 1 base, with 15 bases sitting between them. Per the germline V gene, CDR1 is MNHEY and CDR2 is SMNVEV (reference sequence). CDR3 DNA sequence: TGTGCCAGCACCAAGAGTGGACAGCGCACAGATACGCAGTATTTT. It is translated as CASTKSGQRTDTQYF.

V gene TRBV29-1 combines with J gene TRBJ2-3, with D possibly TRBD1 on 5 matching bases. V gave up 5 bases and J gave up 2 bases, with 14 bases separating them. The germline V gene encodes CDR1 SQVTM and CDR2 ANQGSEA. This CDR3 has 14 residues. This chain's CDR3 is CSVSDSSNTDTQYF. CDR3 sequence (DNA): TGCAGCGTTTCCGACAGCTCCAACACAGATACGCAGTATTTT.

The V and J genes are TRBV7-7 and TRBJ2-5, with 8 bases matching TRBD1. CDR3 length: 14 amino acids. Trimming cost V 5 bases and J 4 bases; bases outside gene matches: 6. Germline-derived CDR1 and CDR2 are SSHAT and FNYEAQ (reference sequence). CDR3 bases: TGTGCCAGCAGCACCTGGGACAGGCGAGAGACCCAGTACTTC. The encoded protein is CASSTWDRRETQYF.

The V and J genes are TRBV11-3 and TRBJ2-2; D is unclear. The V gene lost 2 bases and the J gene lost 1 base, with 2 bases spanning the gap. The CDR3 spans 13 residues. Germline values: CDR1 SGHNT, CDR2 YENEEA. In nucleotides, the CDR3 is TGTGCCAGCAGCTTACAGAACACCGGGGAGCTGTTTTTT. Protein sequence: CASSLQNTGELFF.

J is TRBJ2-1 and V is TRBV6-6, with D unresolved. The CDR3 consists of 11 residues. Germline V CDR1 and CDR2: MNHNY, SVGAGI (reference sequence). Trimming pared 2 bases from V and 14 bases from J, leaving 10 bases between. CDR3 bases: TGTGCCAGCAGTTACGGTTCGGTGAAGTTCTTC. It codes for CASSYGSVKFF.

This chain uses TRBV5-1 with TRBJ2-3; 10 nucleotides agree with TRBD2. The germline V gene encodes CDR1 SGHRS and CDR2 YFSETQ. V lost 0 bases to trimming and J lost 2 bases; unmatched junction nucleotides: 3. CDR3 length: 16 residues. CDR3 loop: CASSLAAGGPTDTQYF. The CDR3 nucleotides read TGCGCCAGCAGCTTGGCAGCGGGAGGGCCCACAGATACGCAGTATTTT.

The chain has TRBV10-3 and TRBJ1-2; D unresolved. Germline V gene data show CDR1 as ENHRY and CDR2 as SYGVKD. V gave up 8 bases and J gave up 2 bases, with 9 bases separating them. This CDR3 contains 12 residues. CDR3 sequence: CAILTQNYGYTF. The CDR3 nucleotides are TGTGCCATCTTGACCCAGAACTATGGCTACACCTTC.

This rearrangement joins TRBV7-9 to TRBJ2-3; 8 bases align to TRBD1. Germline V gene data show CDR1 as SEHNR and CDR2 as FQNEAQ (reference sequence). This CDR3 has 15 residues. The V gene end was trimmed by 2 bases and the J gene end by 3 bases; junction bases not matched to a gene: 4. The CDR3 region is CASSLSGGFTDTQYF. The CDR3 nucleotides are TGTGCCAGCAGCTTATCAGGGGGCTTTACAGATACGCAGTATTTT.

CDR3 amino acids: CASSQDPGRNLGGNTIYF. The CDR3 nucleotides read TGCGCCAGCAGCCAAGATCCGGGACGGAACCTCGGTGGAAACACCATATATTTT. This sequence joins TRBV4-3 and TRBJ1-3; TRBD1 is a possible D gene (5 bases). V was shortened by 0 bases and J by 3 bases, with 18 bases between the two germline ends. The germline V gene has CDR1 LGHNA and CDR2 YSLEER. This CDR3 contains 18 residues.